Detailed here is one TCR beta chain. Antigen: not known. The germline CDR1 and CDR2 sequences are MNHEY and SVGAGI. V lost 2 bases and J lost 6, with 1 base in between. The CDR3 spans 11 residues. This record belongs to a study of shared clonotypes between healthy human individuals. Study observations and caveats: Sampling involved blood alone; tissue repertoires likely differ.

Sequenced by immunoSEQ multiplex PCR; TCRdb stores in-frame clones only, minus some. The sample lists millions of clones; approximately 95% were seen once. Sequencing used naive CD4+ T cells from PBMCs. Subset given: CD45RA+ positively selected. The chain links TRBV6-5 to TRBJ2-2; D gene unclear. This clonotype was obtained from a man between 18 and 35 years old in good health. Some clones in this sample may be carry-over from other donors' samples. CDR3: CASSYPGELFF. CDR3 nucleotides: TGTGCCAGCAGTTACCCCGGGGAGCTGTTTTTT.